What follows is one T cell receptor (beta chain) and its context. Antigen unknown. The data are from a study of PD-1 blockade in classical Hodgkin lymphoma. General study points: Newly diagnosed patients were reported to start with lower TCR diversity than healthy donors.

All trial patients relapsed after autologous stem cell transplantation. Using immunoSEQ multiplex PCR, the repertoire was profiled, and TCRdb retains in-frame clones only, with some absent. The sample has tens of thousands of clones, about four fifths seen once; the top ten hold approximately 29%. Trimming at V came to 6 bases and at J to 1 base, leaving 3 bases not matched to a gene. Germline values: CDR1 MNHEY, CDR2 SMNVEV (reference sequence). The CDR3 consists of 14 residues. The sequence was collected from a human donor with classical Hodgkin lymphoma. This sequence joins TRBV27 and TRBJ1-1; TRBD1 matches 9 bases. The sequenced sample was peripheral blood mononuclear cells (PBMCs), obtained at baseline. The CDR3 nucleotides are TGTGCCAGCAGGGGGACAGGGTGGAACACTGAAGCTTTCTTT. Its protein is CASRGTGWNTEAFF.